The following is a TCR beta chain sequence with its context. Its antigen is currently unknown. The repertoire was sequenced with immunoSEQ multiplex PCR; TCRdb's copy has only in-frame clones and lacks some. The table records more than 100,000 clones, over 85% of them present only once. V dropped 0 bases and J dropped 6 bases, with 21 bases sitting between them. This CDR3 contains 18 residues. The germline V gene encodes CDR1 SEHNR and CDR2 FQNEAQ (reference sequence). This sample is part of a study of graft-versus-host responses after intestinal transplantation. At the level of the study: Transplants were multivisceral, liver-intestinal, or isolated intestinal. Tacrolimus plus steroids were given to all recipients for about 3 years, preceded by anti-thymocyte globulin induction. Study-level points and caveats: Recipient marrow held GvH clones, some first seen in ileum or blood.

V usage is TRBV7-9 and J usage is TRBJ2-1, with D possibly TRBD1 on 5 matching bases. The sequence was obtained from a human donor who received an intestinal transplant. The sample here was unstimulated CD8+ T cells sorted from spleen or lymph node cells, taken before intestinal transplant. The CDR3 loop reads CASSLALIRGPPPNEQFF. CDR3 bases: TGTGCCAGCAGCTTAGCTCTTATAAGGGGTCCTCCGCCCAATGAGCAGTTCTTC.